A selection of T cell receptor beta chains follows, all from one sample in a study of cytomegalovirus exposure and HLA in healthy donors. Here immunoSEQ multiplex PCR was the method, and the copy in TCRdb shows in-frame clones only, minus some. Altogether approximately 200,000 clones are present, 75% to 85% being singletons, with the ten largest covering 6.5%. The sample comprised PBMCs. The receptors were gathered from a woman in her forties or fifties in good health and CMV-seropositive. CDR3s include the opening cysteine and the closing phenylalanine or tryptophan. D genes are given only for firm matches. Some rows have no size entry. The others give once, few or many, or a class for an expanded clone.

d_gene: TRBD1
j_gene: TRBJ1-2
v_gene: TRBV7-2
abundance: .
CDR3nt: TGTGCCAGCAGCCTTCAGACAGGGGAGGACGGCTACACCTTC
CDR3aa: CASSLQTGEDGYTF

d_gene: TRBD2
j_gene: TRBJ2-1
v_gene: TRBV28
abundance: .
CDR3nt: TGTGTCAGACCGGAAGGGCTAGCGGGAGGAGGCAATGAGCAGTTCTTC
CDR3aa: CVRPEGLAGGGNEQFF

d_gene: TRBD1
j_gene: TRBJ2-5
v_gene: TRBV28
abundance: .
CDR3nt: TGTGCCAGTAACAGGGGGGAGACCCAGTACTTC
CDR3aa: CASNRGETQYF

d_gene: .
j_gene: TRBJ1-1
v_gene: TRBV6-5
abundance: .
CDR3nt: TGTGCCAGCACCGAAACCGGGGGGGGTTCCACTGAAGCTTTCTTT
CDR3aa: CASTETGGGSTEAFF

d_gene: .
j_gene: TRBJ1-4
v_gene: TRBV2
abundance: .
CDR3nt: TGTGCCAGCAGAGACAGGAGACTTGTAGAAAAACTGTTTTTT
CDR3aa: CASRDRRLVEKLFF

d_gene: .
j_gene: TRBJ2-7
v_gene: TRBV6-1
abundance: .
CDR3nt: TGTGCCAGCAGTACGGGACACGCCACATACTACGAGCAGTACTTC
CDR3aa: CASSTGHATYYEQYF

d_gene: .
j_gene: TRBJ2-3
v_gene: TRBV25-1
abundance: once
CDR3nt: TGTGCCAGCAGTGGGACAGCGTCGGGCACAGATACGCAGTATTTT
CDR3aa: CASSGTASGTDTQYF

d_gene: .
j_gene: TRBJ1-2
v_gene: TRBV7-9
abundance: .
CDR3nt: TGTGCCAGCAGCCCCGGACAGACTGGCTACACCTTC
CDR3aa: CASSPGQTGYTF

d_gene: TRBD1
j_gene: TRBJ1-1
v_gene: TRBV7-9
abundance: once
CDR3nt: TGTGCCAGCAGCTTCGGACAGGCGGGTGGTAGTGACACTGAAGCTTTCTTT
CDR3aa: CASSFGQAGGSDTEAFF

d_gene: .
j_gene: TRBJ1-2
v_gene: TRBV7-8
abundance: few
CDR3nt: TGTGCCAGCAGCCCAAAGCCCTCAGGTGGCTACACCTTC
CDR3aa: CASSPKPSGGYTF

d_gene: TRBD1
j_gene: TRBJ2-5
v_gene: TRBV7-6
abundance: .
CDR3nt: TGTGCCAGCAGCCACAGGGGCCACGAGACCCAGTACTTC
CDR3aa: CASSHRGHETQYF

d_gene: TRBD1
j_gene: TRBJ1-4
v_gene: TRBV7-6
abundance: .
CDR3nt: TGTGCCAGCAGCGCCCAGGGGGCGCCGAATGAAAAACTGTTTTTT
CDR3aa: CASSAQGAPNEKLFF

d_gene: TRBD2
j_gene: TRBJ2-3
v_gene: TRBV10-3
abundance: once
CDR3nt: TGTGCCATCAGTGGGGGTATGGCGGGAGTGTCAGATACGCAGTATTTT
CDR3aa: CAISGGMAGVSDTQYF

d_gene: TRBD2
j_gene: TRBJ2-1
v_gene: TRBV6-5
abundance: .
CDR3nt: TGTGCCAGCAGTTATGAAGCGGGGGGTTCTCGCAATGAGCAGTTCTTC
CDR3aa: CASSYEAGGSRNEQFF

d_gene: .
j_gene: TRBJ1-2
v_gene: TRBV28
abundance: .
CDR3nt: TGTGCCAGCAGTTTATCGCAGGGGAGACCTTATGGCTACACCTTC
CDR3aa: CASSLSQGRPYGYTF

d_gene: TRBD2
j_gene: TRBJ2-7
v_gene: TRBV7-2
abundance: .
CDR3nt: TGTGCCAGCAGCCTATCAAGCGGGGGGGCCTACGAGCAGTACTTC
CDR3aa: CASSLSSGGAYEQYF

d_gene: .
j_gene: TRBJ2-2
v_gene: TRBV2
abundance: .
CDR3nt: TGTGCCAGCAGTGAAAAGAGGAACACCGGGGAGCTGTTTTTT
CDR3aa: CASSEKRNTGELFF

d_gene: TRBD1
j_gene: TRBJ1-4
v_gene: TRBV2
abundance: few
CDR3nt: TGTGCCAGCAGTGAGGGAGACAGGGGTACTCATGAAAAACTGTTTTTT
CDR3aa: CASSEGDRGTHEKLFF

d_gene: .
j_gene: TRBJ1-1
v_gene: TRBV19
abundance: .
CDR3nt: TGTGCCAGTAGCCCTATCCCGATTCAGGACACTGAAGCTTTCTTT
CDR3aa: CASSPIPIQDTEAFF

d_gene: TRBD1
j_gene: TRBJ1-1
v_gene: TRBV11-2
abundance: .
CDR3nt: TGTGCCAGCAGCGTAACCGGGACAGGTGTAGGTACTGAAGCTTTCTTT
CDR3aa: CASSVTGTGVGTEAFF

d_gene: TRBD1
j_gene: TRBJ2-1
v_gene: TRBV19
abundance: once
CDR3nt: TGTGCCAGTAGTAGTCCAGCACAGGGGCTCCCCTGCAATGAGCAGTTCTTC
CDR3aa: CASSSPAQGLPCNEQFF

d_gene: .
j_gene: TRBJ2-5
v_gene: TRBV28
abundance: once
CDR3nt: TGTGCCAGCAGTTTGGTCCGAGTCCAAGAGACCCAGTACTTC
CDR3aa: CASSLVRVQETQYF

d_gene: .
j_gene: TRBJ1-5
v_gene: TRBV5-1
abundance: .
CDR3nt: TGCGCCAGCAGCTTGGGGACGGGAAGCCAGCCCCAGCATTTT
CDR3aa: CASSLGTGSQPQHF

d_gene: .
j_gene: TRBJ2-2
v_gene: TRBV4-2
abundance: .
CDR3nt: TGTGCCAGCAGCCAAGTACAGGGCAACACCGGGGAGCTGTTTTTT
CDR3aa: CASSQVQGNTGELFF

d_gene: TRBD2
j_gene: TRBJ2-7
v_gene: TRBV19
abundance: .
CDR3nt: TGTGCCAGTAGCCCAGCTAGCGGAGCCTACGAGCAGTACTTC
CDR3aa: CASSPASGAYEQYF

d_gene: TRBD1
j_gene: TRBJ2-2
v_gene: TRBV5-5
abundance: .
CDR3nt: TGTGCCAGCAGCTGGGACAGAATCACCGGGGAGCTGTTTTTT
CDR3aa: CASSWDRITGELFF

d_gene: .
j_gene: TRBJ2-7
v_gene: TRBV6-5
abundance: .
CDR3nt: TGTGCCAGTTCCCGGGGAGACGAGCAGTACTTC
CDR3aa: CASSRGDEQYF

d_gene: TRBD2
j_gene: TRBJ2-7
v_gene: TRBV18
abundance: .
CDR3nt: TGTGCCAGCTCACCTTCGGGACTAGCGGGACCCTACGAGCAGTACTTC
CDR3aa: CASSPSGLAGPYEQYF

d_gene: .
j_gene: TRBJ1-4
v_gene: TRBV4-2
abundance: .
CDR3nt: TGTGCCAGCAGCATCTTTAGGACGGGAGATCGTGAAAAACTGTTTTTT
CDR3aa: CASSIFRTGDREKLFF

d_gene: TRBD2
j_gene: TRBJ2-2
v_gene: TRBV5-4
abundance: once
CDR3nt: TGTGCCAGCAGCTTGGGAGGACTAGCGGGGGACACCGGGGAGCTGTTTTTT
CDR3aa: CASSLGGLAGDTGELFF

d_gene: TRBD1
j_gene: TRBJ1-5
v_gene: TRBV29-1
abundance: .
CDR3nt: TGCAGCGCAGGACAGGGTCGAGATCAGCCCCAGCATTTT
CDR3aa: CSAGQGRDQPQHF

d_gene: .
j_gene: TRBJ1-6
v_gene: TRBV7-9
abundance: .
CDR3nt: TGTGCCAGCAGCTGGGGCCGGAGAGTTTCACCCCTCCACTTT
CDR3aa: CASSWGRRVSPLHF

d_gene: TRBD1
j_gene: TRBJ2-5
v_gene: TRBV19
abundance: .
CDR3nt: TGTGCCAGTAGTCGAGTCAGGGGGCAAGGAGAGACCCAGTACTTC
CDR3aa: CASSRVRGQGETQYF

d_gene: .
j_gene: TRBJ2-7
v_gene: TRBV11-2
abundance: .
CDR3nt: TGTGCCAGCAGCCCCCGGGGCTACGAGCAGTACTTC
CDR3aa: CASSPRGYEQYF

d_gene: TRBD1
j_gene: TRBJ1-6
v_gene: TRBV7-9
abundance: .
CDR3nt: TGTTCCGGTGGGGGGCGTTCAGGGGGGATATCACCCCTCCACTTT
CDR3aa: CSGGGRSGGISPLHF

d_gene: TRBD1
j_gene: TRBJ1-1
v_gene: TRBV6-5
abundance: once
CDR3nt: TGTGCCAGCAGTTACGCCGGGACAGGGATGAACACTGAAGCTTTCTTT
CDR3aa: CASSYAGTGMNTEAFF

d_gene: TRBD2
j_gene: TRBJ2-2
v_gene: TRBV5-4
abundance: few
CDR3nt: TGTGCCAGCAGCTTGGGACTAGCGGGAGACCCCGGGGAGCTGTTTTTT
CDR3aa: CASSLGLAGDPGELFF

d_gene: TRBD2
j_gene: TRBJ2-7
v_gene: TRBV27
abundance: .
CDR3nt: TGTGCCAGCAAGCGGGAGGGCTATACCTACGAGCAGTACTTC
CDR3aa: CASKREGYTYEQYF

d_gene: .
j_gene: TRBJ2-3
v_gene: TRBV19
abundance: .
CDR3nt: TGTGCCAGTTCGGTCGCGGCTAGCACAGATACGCAGTATTTT
CDR3aa: CASSVAASTDTQYF

d_gene: TRBD1
j_gene: TRBJ1-6
v_gene: TRBV6-5
abundance: .
CDR3nt: TGTGCCAGCAGTTACTCGAACAGGGGTGGGAATTCACCCCTCCACTTT
CDR3aa: CASSYSNRGGNSPLHF